A single T cell receptor (beta chain) is shown here with its context. Its cognate antigen is unknown. Donors likely had unrecorded immune exposures despite being nominally healthy when sampled. PCR involved 60 Vbeta and 13 Jbeta primers. Sequenced by immunoSEQ multiplex PCR; TCRdb stores in-frame clones only, minus some. The sample holds 250,000 to 350,000 clones, approximately 90% seen once. This sample stems from a study of cytomegalovirus exposure and HLA in healthy donors. Regarding the study as a whole: A list of approximately 160 TCR beta chains associated with cytomegalovirus was given. Earlier analysis yielded a pattern in which most TCR beta V segments were productive about 90% or about 30% of the time. It emerged from a later analysis that several of the most significant clusters appeared to be linked to common viral pathogens.

The length of the CDR3 is 15 residues. From germline, CDR1 is SGHRS and CDR2 YFSETQ. J gave up 1 base and V 4 bases, and 4 bases lay outside the gene matches. The source material was PBMCs. This TCR derives from a man aged 35-49 years in good health and CMV-seropositive. The rearrangement joins TRBV5-1 to TRBJ2-3, with 9 bases lining up with TRBD1. The CDR3 coding sequence is TGCGCCAGCAGCCGGGGACAGGGCGGCACAGATACGCAGTATTTT. This translates into CASSRGQGGTDTQYF.